This is a list of T cell receptor beta chains from one sample in a study of metastatic and nonmetastatic thyroid tumors. From the PCR reads, TCRdb re-called clones with MiXCR. Among 35,000 to 50,000 clones listed, roughly 24% were seen once. Sequencing was performed on tumor tissue. The receptors stem from a female donor with papillary thyroid cancer or a benign thyroid nodule (not recorded which). Some clones in this sample may be carry-over from other donors' samples. CDR3s include the opening cysteine and the closing phenylalanine or tryptophan. The D gene is left open where the match is weak. Some rows have no size entry. The others give once, few or many, or a class for an expanded clone.

v_call: TRBV5-6; d_call: -; clone_size: -; j_call: TRBJ1-2; cdr3_nt: TGTGCCAGCAGCTTAGGACAGCCCATGGAGTATGGCTACACCTTC; cdr3_aa: CASSLGQPMEYGYTF
v_call: TRBV6-4; d_call: TRBD2; clone_size: many; j_call: TRBJ2-3; cdr3_nt: TGTGCCAGCAGTCCGACTAGCGAAGATACGCAGTATTTT; cdr3_aa: CASSPTSEDTQYF
v_call: TRBV5-1; d_call: -; clone_size: few; j_call: TRBJ2-7; cdr3_nt: TGCGCCAGCAGCTCAAGCACAGGGTCCTACGAGCAGTACTTC; cdr3_aa: CASSSSTGSYEQYF
v_call: TRBV18; d_call: TRBD1; clone_size: many; j_call: TRBJ2-7; cdr3_nt: TGTGCCAGCTCACCACAGGGACAGACCTACGAGCAGTACTTC; cdr3_aa: CASSPQGQTYEQYF
v_call: TRBV19; d_call: -; clone_size: few; j_call: TRBJ2-3; cdr3_nt: TGTGCCAGCAGTATGGTTTACAACGGAGATACGCAGTATTTT; cdr3_aa: CASSMVYNGDTQYF
v_call: TRBV6-2/TRBV6-3; d_call: -; clone_size: few; j_call: TRBJ1-6; cdr3_nt: TGTGCCAGCAGCCCTCCAGCCAGGCTAAATTCACCCCTCCACTTT; cdr3_aa: CASSPPARLNSPLHF
v_call: TRBV28; d_call: -; clone_size: many; j_call: TRBJ1-1; cdr3_nt: TGTGCCAGCAGTTTTTACGGGGGGGAACGGGACACTGAAGCTTTCTTT; cdr3_aa: CASSFYGGERDTEAFF
v_call: TRBV7-8; d_call: -; clone_size: once; j_call: TRBJ2-7; cdr3_nt: TGTGCCAGCAGCTCGGTCCGCACCTCTTACTACGAGCAGTACTTC; cdr3_aa: CASSSVRTSYYEQYF
v_call: TRBV11-2; d_call: TRBD2; clone_size: many; j_call: TRBJ2-1; cdr3_nt: TGTGCCAGCAGCTTAGTTCTAGCGGGAGGCCTGGGGAACAATGAGCAGTTCTTC; cdr3_aa: CASSLVLAGGLGNNEQFF
v_call: TRBV3-1; d_call: -; clone_size: medium-sized; j_call: TRBJ2-7; cdr3_nt: TGTGCCAGCAGCCAAAGGCGGGGGCCCTACGAGCAGTACTTC; cdr3_aa: CASSQRRGPYEQYF
v_call: TRBV5-1; d_call: -; clone_size: -; j_call: TRBJ2-2; cdr3_nt: TGCGCCAGCAGCTTGACAGGGCCGAACACCGGGGAGCTGTTTTTT; cdr3_aa: CASSLTGPNTGELFF
v_call: TRBV12-3/TRBV12-4; d_call: TRBD1; clone_size: many; j_call: TRBJ2-3; cdr3_nt: TGTGCCAGCAGCCCCGAAAGGGGGCACACAGATACGCAGTATTTT; cdr3_aa: CASSPERGHTDTQYF
v_call: TRBV30; d_call: TRBD1; clone_size: medium-sized; j_call: TRBJ1-4; cdr3_nt: TGTGCCTGGAGACAGGGGGCTGAAAAACTGTTTTTT; cdr3_aa: CAWRQGAEKLFF
v_call: TRBV6-5; d_call: -; clone_size: few; j_call: TRBJ2-2; cdr3_nt: TGTACCAGCGGTTACTCAAGGGCGGGCACCGGGGAGCTGTTTTTT; cdr3_aa: CTSGYSRAGTGELFF
v_call: TRBV7-3; d_call: -; clone_size: -; j_call: TRBJ1-1; cdr3_nt: TGTGCCAGCAGCTTATCCTGGGGAACTGAAGCTTTCTTT; cdr3_aa: CASSLSWGTEAFF
v_call: TRBV24-1; d_call: -; clone_size: medium-sized; j_call: TRBJ2-7; cdr3_nt: TGTGCCACCAGTGATGGCAGCTACGAGCAGTACTTC; cdr3_aa: CATSDGSYEQYF
v_call: TRBV2; d_call: -; clone_size: -; j_call: TRBJ2-7; cdr3_nt: TGTGCCAGCAGAGGCAGGGCGGGGTCCTACGAGCAGTACTTC; cdr3_aa: CASRGRAGSYEQYF
v_call: TRBV25-1; d_call: -; clone_size: -; j_call: TRBJ2-5; cdr3_nt: TGTGCCAGCGGCCAGGGAGGGGGCAAAGAGACCCAGTACTTC; cdr3_aa: CASGQGGGKETQYF
v_call: TRBV5-1; d_call: TRBD1; clone_size: many; j_call: TRBJ1-2; cdr3_nt: TGCGCCAGCAGCTTGTGGCGGGACAGGGATGGCTACACCTTC; cdr3_aa: CASSLWRDRDGYTF
v_call: TRBV28; d_call: TRBD2; clone_size: -; j_call: TRBJ2-7; cdr3_nt: TGTGCCAGCTGGACTAGCGGGAGACCGTACGAGCAGTACTTC; cdr3_aa: CASWTSGRPYEQYF
v_call: TRBV6-1; d_call: -; clone_size: few; j_call: TRBJ1-1; cdr3_nt: TGTGCCAGCAGCGACAGTACTGGCACTGAAGCTTTCTTT; cdr3_aa: CASSDSTGTEAFF
v_call: TRBV6-2/TRBV6-3; d_call: -; clone_size: -; j_call: TRBJ2-4; cdr3_nt: TGTACCAGCAGTCACCGACAGACTCAACTAGCCAAAAACATTAAGTACTTC; cdr3_aa: CTSSHRQTQLAKNIKYF
v_call: TRBV5-6; d_call: -; clone_size: few; j_call: TRBJ1-2; cdr3_nt: TGTGCCAGCACCACAGGTGGGGGTGGCTATGGCTACACCTTC; cdr3_aa: CASTTGGGGYGYTF
v_call: TRBV11-1; d_call: TRBD2; clone_size: medium-sized; j_call: TRBJ2-7; cdr3_nt: TGTGCCAGCAGCTTAGGACTAGCGGGAGCCTACGAGCAGTACTTC; cdr3_aa: CASSLGLAGAYEQYF
v_call: TRBV28; d_call: -; clone_size: few; j_call: TRBJ1-5; cdr3_nt: TGTGCCAGCAGACTAGGGACCCGCAATCAGCCCCAGCATTTT; cdr3_aa: CASRLGTRNQPQHF
v_call: TRBV20-1; d_call: TRBD2; clone_size: many; j_call: TRBJ2-5; cdr3_nt: TGCAGTGCCCCACTAGCGGGGGTACAAGAGACCCAGTACTTC; cdr3_aa: CSAPLAGVQETQYF
v_call: TRBV6-1; d_call: -; clone_size: -; j_call: TRBJ2-7; cdr3_nt: TGTGCCAGCAGTGTGGGCAGGGCTGTCTACGAGCAGTACTTC; cdr3_aa: CASSVGRAVYEQYF
v_call: TRBV20-1; d_call: -; clone_size: -; j_call: TRBJ1-1; cdr3_nt: TGCAGTGCTAATCCGCCGGGGGTAGTCACTGAAGCTTTCTTT; cdr3_aa: CSANPPGVVTEAFF
v_call: TRBV3-1; d_call: TRBD2; clone_size: -; j_call: TRBJ2-1; cdr3_nt: TGTGCCAGCAGTCCCCGACTAGCGGCTTCATACAATGAGCAGTTCTTC; cdr3_aa: CASSPRLAASYNEQFF
v_call: TRBV11-2; d_call: TRBD2; clone_size: few; j_call: TRBJ2-1; cdr3_nt: TGTGCCAGCAGGACTCTAGCGGGAGGCACCTACAATGAGCAGTTCTTC; cdr3_aa: CASRTLAGGTYNEQFF
v_call: TRBV5-4; d_call: -; clone_size: -; j_call: TRBJ2-3; cdr3_nt: TGTGCCAGCAGCTTGGGTCAGGTCTCTTCGACAGATACGCAGTATTTT; cdr3_aa: CASSLGQVSSTDTQYF
v_call: TRBV20-1; d_call: -; clone_size: -; j_call: TRBJ1-1; cdr3_nt: TGCAGTGCTAGGATGGGGGGCGCTGGGAGGAACACTGAAGCTTTCTTT; cdr3_aa: CSARMGGAGRNTEAFF
v_call: TRBV19; d_call: -; clone_size: -; j_call: TRBJ1-1; cdr3_nt: TGTGCCAGTAGTAAGGGACCACACTCACACACTGAAGCTTTCTTT; cdr3_aa: CASSKGPHSHTEAFF
v_call: TRBV28; d_call: TRBD1; clone_size: many; j_call: TRBJ1-5; cdr3_nt: TGTGCCAGCAGCGACAGGGGCGGCGGGTATCAGCCCCAGCATTTT; cdr3_aa: CASSDRGGGYQPQHF
v_call: TRBV4-2; d_call: TRBD2; clone_size: medium-sized; j_call: TRBJ2-2; cdr3_nt: TGTGCCAGCAGCCAAGAGCTAGCGGGGAACACCGGGGAGCTGTTTTTT; cdr3_aa: CASSQELAGNTGELFF
v_call: TRBV24-1; d_call: -; clone_size: -; j_call: TRBJ1-5; cdr3_nt: TGTGCCACCAAAGGGAAACAGCCCCAGCATTTT; cdr3_aa: CATKGKQPQHF
v_call: TRBV6-1; d_call: TRBD1; clone_size: many; j_call: TRBJ2-5; cdr3_nt: TGTGCCAGCAGTGGGGGACAGTACCAAGAGACCCAGTACTTC; cdr3_aa: CASSGGQYQETQYF
v_call: TRBV5-4; d_call: -; clone_size: many; j_call: TRBJ2-2; cdr3_nt: TGTGCCAGCAGCTTGGAACAGGCAATGAACACCGGGGAGCTGTTTTTT; cdr3_aa: CASSLEQAMNTGELFF
v_call: TRBV7-9; d_call: -; clone_size: many; j_call: TRBJ1-4; cdr3_nt: TGTGCCAGCAGCTTGGAACAGGTGCTCTCGGGGAAACTGTTTTTT; cdr3_aa: CASSLEQVLSGKLFF
v_call: TRBV20-1; d_call: -; clone_size: -; j_call: TRBJ1-2; cdr3_nt: TGCAGTGCTAGTTTCGGGACGGATTACTATGGCTACACCTTC; cdr3_aa: CSASFGTDYYGYTF